The 31 T cell receptor beta chains below come from one sample, sequenced in a study of vaccination and CD4 T cells after COVID-19. With the Oncomine TCR Beta short-read assay, DNA from cultured CD4+ T cells was sequenced. Each CDR3 protein is one row after TCRdb ran MiXCR on the PCR reads. The sample holds over 10,000 distinct CDR3 sequences, about three fifths seen once. The treatment is: roughly 11-day PBMC culture with coronavirus spike peptide pools or control peptides (ViraFEST assay). These receptors lack a known antigen. The sequenced material came from CD4+ T cells from blood, cultured in vitro. The source of these receptors is a human donor who had recovered from COVID-19.

CDR3 amino acids: CASRYSPGGHNQPQHF. Written as DNA, the CDR3 is TGTGCCAGTCGTTACAGTCCGGGCGGACACAATCAGCCCCAGCATTTT. J is TRBJ1-5 and V is TRBV19; a possible D gene is TRBD1 (5 bases). Per the germline V gene, CDR1 is LNHDA and CDR2 is SQIVND (reference sequence). The CDR3 spans 16 residues. Deletions cut 8 bases from V and 3 bases from J, with 20 bases between.

The chain uses TRBV6-1 and TRBJ2-7; D gene uncertain. The CDR3 totals 12 residues. Germline V gene lookup returns CDR1 MNHNS and CDR2 SASEGT. Trimming left V 4 bases short and J 0 bases short, with 4 bases between. CDR3 nucleotides: TGTGCCAGCAGTGGTAACTCCTACGAGCAGTACTTC. This translates into CASSGNSYEQYF.

V and J are TRBV2 and TRBJ1-4; no reliable D call. Between the trimmed V and J ends, which lost 5 bases and 7 bases, there was a span of 11 bases. CDR1 is SNHLY and CDR2 is FYNNEI in the germline V gene. CDR3 length equals 13 residues. The CDR3 DNA reads TGTGCCAGCAGTACGGGGATGGGTGAAAAACTGTTTTTT. Its translation is CASSTGMGEKLFF.

The gene calls are TRBV7-2 and TRBJ2-7; 7 bases line up with TRBD1. CDR1 is SGHTA and CDR2 is FQGNSA in the germline V gene. Trimming at V came to 4 bases and at J to 2 bases, leaving 5 bases not matched to a gene. This CDR3 has 14 residues. The CDR3 region is CASSSRGQTYEQYF. CDR3 nucleotides: TGTGCCAGCAGCTCAAGGGGACAGACCTACGAGCAGTACTTC.

This sequence joins TRBV18 and TRBJ2-5; D is perhaps TRBD1 or TRBD2 (5 bases each). Trimming removed 7 bases from V and 0 bases from J, with 6 bases in between. CDR1 is KGHSH, CDR2 LQKENI, per germline. The length of the CDR3 is 12 residues. CDR3 coding DNA: TGTGCCAGCTGGGGGTACCAAGAGACCCAGTACTTC. This gives the protein CASWGYQETQYF.

This chain joins TRBV19 and TRBJ2-7; the match to TRBD2 covers 12 bases. Per germline, CDR1 LNHDA and CDR2 SQIVND (reference sequence). The CDR3 covers 14 residues. With 7 bases clipped from V and 0 bases from J, the junction kept 1 base outside the gene matches. The CDR3 sequence is CASKTSGSSYEQYF. The CDR3 DNA reads as TGTGCCAGTAAGACTAGCGGGAGCTCCTACGAGCAGTACTTC.

The count of this clonotype is one. The CDR3, as DNA: TGTGCCAGCAGCTTATTAAGCCCCCAGGGCAGCGTAGTTCGGACCCAGTACTTC. It specifies CASSLLSPQGSVVRTQYF. J is TRBJ2-5 and V is TRBV11-2; tentative D call: TRBD1 (5 bases). The CDR3 extends over 18 amino acids. The V gene's germline CDR1 is SGHAT and CDR2 FQNNGV. V was trimmed by 2 bases and J by 7 bases, leaving 26 bases between them.

This sequence joins TRBV27 and TRBJ2-5; D is unclear. CDR1 is MNHEY, CDR2 SMNVEV, per germline (reference sequence). The CDR3 has 14 residues. V gave up 3 bases and J gave up 5 bases, with 13 bases separating them. The CDR3 sequence is CASSFRGRTETQYF. DNA of the CDR3: TGTGCCAGCAGTTTCAGAGGACGGACGGAGACCCAGTACTTC.

The V and J genes are TRBV2 and TRBJ2-5, with 10 bases matching TRBD2. The CDR3 is made up of 14 amino acids. Germline V gene sequence: CDR1 SNHLY, CDR2 FYNNEI. Trimming cost V 6 bases and J 4 bases; bases outside gene matches: 5. Here the CDR3 reads CASRGLARVETQYF. CDR3 in DNA: TGTGCCAGCAGGGGACTAGCGAGAGTAGAGACCCAGTACTTC.

This clonotype showed up just a few times. The chain combines TRBV4-3 with TRBJ2-7; D not resolved. CDR3 length equals 13 residues. Germline V gene sequence: CDR1 LGHNA, CDR2 YSLEER. The germline V and J ends were trimmed by 1 base and 3 bases, with 7 bases remaining between them. The CDR3 DNA follows: TGCGCCAGCAGCCAAGGGTGGGGCTACGAGCAGTACTTC. It specifies CASSQGWGYEQYF.

The chain recombines TRBV27 with TRBJ2-7, with 14 bases matching TRBD2. Germline V gene sequence: CDR1 MNHEY, CDR2 SMNVEV (reference sequence). Trimming at V came to 6 bases and at J to 0 bases, leaving 13 bases not matched to a gene. This CDR3 is 19 amino acids long. CDR3 in amino acids: CASSRGTSGSWGSSYEQYF. The CDR3 DNA reads TGTGCCAGCAGCCGCGGGACTAGCGGGAGCTGGGGCAGCTCCTACGAGCAGTACTTC.

This chain uses TRBV6-5 with TRBJ1-5; weak D call: TRBD1 (5 bases). The CDR3 is 16 residues long. Germline loops: CDR1 MNHEY, CDR2 SVGAGI. The V and J ends lost 0 bases and 7 bases respectively, with 16 bases between them. CDR3 in amino acids: CASSYSSKGVGQPQHF. CDR3 DNA: TGTGCCAGCAGTTACTCGAGCAAAGGGGTGGGGCAGCCCCAGCATTTT.

This clonotype has more than one count but fewer than ten. The chain has TRBV10-2 and TRBJ2-2, with no clear D. Between the trimmed V and J ends, which lost 2 bases and 1 base, there was a span of 5 bases. CDR3 length: 14 amino acids. The germline V gene has CDR1 WSHSY and CDR2 SAAADI. The CDR3 coding sequence is TGCGCCAGCAGTGAGCTTAGGAACACCGGGGAGCTGTTTTTT. This gives the protein CASSELRNTGELFF.

As to this clonotype: The junction and the germline gene differ at one end; a read error may be behind it. The genes are TRBV12-3 or TRBV12-4 and TRBJ2-1; 11 nucleotides line up with TRBD2. The CDR3 runs to 10 residues. In DNA, the CDR3 is TGTGCCGGGACAGGACTAGCGGGTTCCTTC. The encoded protein is CAGTGLAGSF.

A few counts support this clonotype. The V and J genes are TRBV20-1 and TRBJ2-2; D call uncertain. The CDR3 has 13 amino acids. V dropped 6 bases and J dropped 5 bases, with 13 bases sitting between them. The germline gives CDR1 DFQATT, CDR2 SNEGSKA (reference sequence). The CDR3 loop reads CSAYIQGTGELFF. In DNA, the CDR3 is TGCAGTGCCTACATTCAAGGTACCGGGGAGCTGTTTTTT.

The sample holds a few counts of this clonotype. V and J are TRBV15 and TRBJ2-3; D tentatively fits TRBD1 or TRBD2 (5 bases each). The CDR3 consists of 17 residues. Per the germline V gene, CDR1 is LNHNV and CDR2 is YYDKDF (reference sequence). Trimming cost V 0 bases and J 2 bases, with 15 bases left between them. CDR3 DNA sequence: TGTGCCACCAGCAGAGATGGGGCCGGGACCCTCACAGATACGCAGTATTTT. Amino acid sequence: CATSRDGAGTLTDTQYF. The full variable domain, with the rest looked up from reference TRBV15 and TRBJ2-3, is DAMVIQNPRYQVTQFGKPVTLSCSQTLNHNVMYWYQQKSSQAPKLLFHYYDKDFNNEADTPDNFQSRRPNTSFCFLDIRSPGLGDTAMYLCATSRDGAGTLTDTQYFGPGTRLTVL.

The sample holds a few counts of this clonotype. The chain employs TRBV18 and TRBJ2-7; 11 nucleotides align to TRBD2. This CDR3 is 16 amino acids long. Germline lookup yields CDR1 KGHSH and CDR2 LQKENI. The junction had 1 base not matched to a gene; V was cut back by 0 bases and J by 0 bases. The CDR3 sequence is CASSPPGLAASYEQYF. CDR3 DNA sequence: TGTGCCAGCTCACCACCGGGACTAGCGGCCTCCTACGAGCAGTACTTC.

This chain joins TRBV28 and TRBJ1-2; no clear D. Per the germline V gene, CDR1 is MDHEN and CDR2 is SYDVKM. The V end was cut by 4 bases, the J end by 8 bases, with 14 bases between. CDR3 size: 13 residues. CDR3 amino acids: CASSSLGIQGYTF. CDR3 sequence (DNA): TGTGCCAGCAGTTCATTGGGAATACAGGGCTACACCTTC.

The chain carries TRBV12-3 or TRBV12-4 and TRBJ1-2; a weak D match, TRBD1 (6 bases). There are 13 residues in the CDR3. Trimming shortened V by 6 bases and J by 8 bases, and 16 bases separated the two germline ends. CDR3 DNA: TGTGCCAGCAGCCGTAGACAGGCCTTGGGCTACACCTTC. The encoded protein is CASSRRQALGYTF.

The chain carries TRBV7-2 and TRBJ2-7, with D possibly being TRBD1 (6 bases). CDR1 is SGHTA and CDR2 is FQGNSA in the germline V gene. Trimming took 3 bases from V and 1 from J, leaving 10 bases between them. This CDR3 region has 14 residues. The CDR3 sequence: CASSFTQGSYEQYF. CDR3 DNA sequence: TGTGCCAGCAGCTTCACTCAGGGGTCCTACGAGCAGTACTTC.

The J gene is TRBJ2-5, the V gene TRBV12-3 or TRBV12-4; TRBD1 might be the D (5 bases). V was shortened by 3 bases and J by 5 bases, with 16 bases between the two germline ends. The length of the CDR3 is 15 residues. The CDR3 loop reads CASSFLGREGETQYF. The DNA of the CDR3 is TGTGCCAGCAGTTTTCTCGGCAGGGAAGGGGAGACCCAGTACTTC.

This sequence joins TRBV6-5 and TRBJ1-3, with 10 nucleotides matching TRBD1. The CDR3 consists of 15 residues. The trim removed 4 bases at V and 5 bases at J, leaving 5 bases unmatched. CDR1 and CDR2 from the germline V gene are MNHEY and SVGAGI. The CDR3 protein is CASSWGQGTRNTIYF. In DNA, the CDR3 is TGTGCCAGCAGTTGGGGACAGGGGACAAGAAACACCATATATTTT.

This sequence joins TRBV6-2 or TRBV6-3 and TRBJ2-3; 7 positions match TRBD2. J lost 2 bases, V lost 5 bases, and 4 bases had no gene match. This CDR3 region has 14 residues. CDR1 is MNHEY, CDR2 SVGEGT, per germline. CDR3 amino acids: CASSRGRDTDTQYF. Written as DNA, the CDR3 is TGTGCCAGCAGTCGAGGGAGGGACACAGATACGCAGTATTTT.

This chain connects TRBV24-1 to TRBJ2-7, with D possibly being TRBD1 or TRBD2 (5 bases each). The length of the CDR3 is 18 residues. The germline CDR1 and CDR2 sequences are KGHDR and SFDVKD. V lost 0 bases, J lost 3 bases, and 20 bases lay in between. This chain's CDR3 is CATSDLPGTVGPDYEQYF. The DNA for the CDR3 is TGTGCCACCAGTGATTTGCCCGGGACGGTCGGGCCAGACTACGAGCAGTACTTC.

This chain joins TRBV6-2 or TRBV6-3 and TRBJ2-1; D may be TRBD1 (6 bases). Germline CDR1 and CDR2: MNHEY and SVGEGT. With 0 bases removed from V and 10 bases from J, the gap between germline ends came to 13 bases. CDR3 length equals 14 residues. CDR3 amino acids: CASSYSKGGREQFF. In nucleotides, the CDR3 is TGTGCCAGCAGTTACTCGAAAGGGGGTCGCGAGCAGTTCTTC.

The chain recombines TRBV7-2 with TRBJ2-1; TRBD2 agrees at 9 bases. CDR3 size: 16 residues. Germline-derived CDR1 and CDR2 are SGHTA and FQGNSA. V dropped 2 bases and J dropped 8; count of bases not matched to a gene: 10. CDR3 sequence reads: CASSLIVGLASHEQFF. CDR3 nucleotide sequence: TGTGCCAGCAGCTTAATAGTGGGACTAGCATCCCATGAGCAGTTCTTC.

The chain employs TRBV7-9 and TRBJ1-1; no reliable D call. V shed 7 bases and J shed 0 bases, with 12 bases lying between them. This CDR3 comprises 14 residues. Germline lookup yields CDR1 SEHNR and CDR2 FQNEAQ (reference sequence). The CDR3, as DNA: TGTGCCAGCAAGGCCCTGGGTGTGAACACTGAAGCTTTCTTT. It codes for CASKALGVNTEAFF.

V usage is TRBV7-2 and J usage is TRBJ2-2; tentative D call: TRBD1 (5 bases). Trimming left V 2 bases short and J 5 bases short, with 9 bases between. CDR1 is SGHTA, CDR2 FQGNSA, per germline. The CDR3 runs 14 residues. CDR3 in amino acids: CASSLRGRTGELFF. The CDR3 DNA sequence: TGTGCCAGCAGCTTAAGGGGAAGGACCGGGGAGCTGTTTTTT. Together with reference TRBV7-2 and TRBJ2-2, the CDR3 gives the full variable domain: GAGVSQSPSNKVTEKGKDVELRCDPISGHTALYWYRQSLGQGLEFLIYFQGNSAPDKSGLPSDRFSAERTGGSVSTLTIQRTQQEDSAVYLCASSLRGRTGELFFGEGSRLTVL.

This clonotype was seen more than once but under ten times. The chain joins TRBV27 to TRBJ1-5; D unresolved. Germline assignment: CDR1 MNHEY and CDR2 SMNVEV (reference sequence). There are 14 residues in the CDR3. Trimming left V 5 bases short and J 4 bases short, with 12 bases between. The CDR3 nucleotides read TGTGCCAGCAGTAGGCCCGGACTGAATCAGCCCCAGCATTTT. This translates into CASSRPGLNQPQHF.

This clonotype was found a few times. V gene TRBV6-1 combines with J gene TRBJ1-5; TRBD1 matches at 10 bases. The CDR3 has 15 residues. Germline V CDR1 and CDR2: MNHNS, SASEGT. V lost 7 bases, J lost 5 bases, and 8 bases stayed unmatched. The CDR3 here is CASTRQGARHQPQHF. CDR3 coding DNA: TGTGCCAGCACCCGACAGGGGGCACGACATCAGCCCCAGCATTTT.

Only one count was recorded for this clonotype. This chain uses TRBV15 with TRBJ2-5, with a weak D call TRBD2 (6 bases). Germline CDR1 reads LNHNV; CDR2 reads YYDKDF (reference sequence). The CDR3 totals 15 residues. V lost 3 bases and J 5 bases, leaving 16 bases between the germline ends. The CDR3 DNA reads TGTGCCACCAGCAGGGAGGGACGGTTGTCGGAGACCCAGTACTTC. It is translated as CATSREGRLSETQYF.